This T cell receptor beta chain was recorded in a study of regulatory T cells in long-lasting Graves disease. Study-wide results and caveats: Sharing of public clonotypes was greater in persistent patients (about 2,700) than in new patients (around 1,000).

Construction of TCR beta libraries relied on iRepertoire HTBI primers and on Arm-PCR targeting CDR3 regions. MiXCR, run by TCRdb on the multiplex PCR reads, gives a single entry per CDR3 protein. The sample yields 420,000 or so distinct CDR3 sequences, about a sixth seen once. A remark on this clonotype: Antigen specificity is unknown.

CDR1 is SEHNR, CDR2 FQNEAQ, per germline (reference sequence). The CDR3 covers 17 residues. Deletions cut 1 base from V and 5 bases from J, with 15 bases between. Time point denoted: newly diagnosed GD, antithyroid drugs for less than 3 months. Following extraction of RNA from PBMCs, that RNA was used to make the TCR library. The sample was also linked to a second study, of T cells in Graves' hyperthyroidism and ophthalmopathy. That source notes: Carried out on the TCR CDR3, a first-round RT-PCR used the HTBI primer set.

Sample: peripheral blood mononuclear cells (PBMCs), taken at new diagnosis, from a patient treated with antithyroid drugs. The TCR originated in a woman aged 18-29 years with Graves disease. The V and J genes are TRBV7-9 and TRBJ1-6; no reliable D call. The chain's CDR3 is CASSLGPPRENNSPLHF. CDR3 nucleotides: TGTGCCAGCAGCTTAGGTCCACCCCGGGAGAATAATTCACCCCTCCACTTT.